The rows below give T cell receptor beta chains drawn from one sample of a study of blood T cell repertoires in COVID-19. Profiled with immunoSEQ multiplex PCR; TCRdb holds only in-frame clones, not every one. This sample has approximately 29,000 clones, with less than 90% found just once. The sequencing sample was made of peripheral blood. Source of these receptors: a man aged 70 or older with active COVID-19. The CDR3 runs from the conserved cysteine through the conserved F or W. A D gene is named only where the DNA matches it firmly. Clone size is shown for a subset of rows, as once, few, many or a class of expanded clone.

TRBJ2-1	TRBV6-4	.	TRBD2	CASSLGTSGNNEQFF	TGTGCCAGCAGTCTGGGAACTAGCGGTAACAATGAGCAGTTCTTC
TRBJ1-1	TRBV3-1/TRBV3-2	.	TRBD1	CASSQDTGGRTEAFF	TGTGCCAGCAGCCAAGATACAGGGGGCCGAACTGAAGCTTTCTTT
TRBJ1-2	TRBV29-1	once	TRBD1	CSVATRGSNYGYTF	TGCAGCGTAGCAACCAGGGGGTCCAACTATGGCTACACCTTC
TRBJ2-7	TRBV28	.	TRBD2	CASSSHRTSGYEQYF	TGTGCCAGCAGTTCCCATCGGACTAGCGGATACGAGCAGTACTTC
TRBJ1-6	TRBV6-6	.	TRBD1	CASSSRTGGYSPLHF	TGTGCCAGCAGTTCCCGGACAGGGGGGTATTCACCCCTCCACTTT
TRBJ2-5	TRBV25-1	.	TRBD1	CASSGGQGRQETQYF	TGTGCCAGCAGTGGGGGACAGGGGAGGCAAGAGACCCAGTACTTC
TRBJ1-3	TRBV28	.	TRBD1	CASSPGGYSGNTIYF	TGTGCCAGCAGTCCAGGGGGGTATTCTGGAAACACCATATATTTT
TRBJ1-4	TRBV5-1	.	TRBD1	CASSFGQGNEKLFF	TGCGCCAGCAGCTTCGGACAGGGGAATGAAAAACTGTTTTTT
TRBJ2-7	TRBV6-6	.	TRBD2	CASSQPLAGGHYEQYF	TGTGCCAGCAGCCAACCTCTAGCGGGAGGACACTACGAGCAGTACTTC
TRBJ1-2	TRBV6-6	.	.	CAKSQGPGYGYTF	TGTGCCAAATCCCAGGGGCCTGGGTATGGCTACACCTTC
TRBJ2-1	TRBV5-1	.	.	CASSLVRRGEQFF	TGCGCCAGCAGCTTGGTGAGGAGGGGTGAGCAGTTCTTC
TRBJ2-1	TRBV27	.	TRBD2	CASSPGTSGSQFF	TGTGCCAGCAGTCCCGGGACTAGCGGGAGTCAGTTCTTC
TRBJ2-7	TRBV19	.	.	CASRTNSGPYEQYF	TGTGCCAGTAGAACCAACTCTGGGCCCTACGAGCAGTACTTC
TRBJ2-2	TRBV6-5	few	.	CASTMAGRGGELFF	TGTGCCAGCACGATGGCAGGACGGGGTGGGGAGCTGTTTTTT
TRBJ2-1	TRBV6-4	few	.	CASSDRIGAYNEQFF	TGTGCCAGCAGTGACAGGATAGGGGCGTACAATGAGCAGTTCTTC
TRBJ1-1	TRBV4-1	.	.	CASSPQEGTLMNTEAFF	TGCGCCAGCAGCCCCCAGGAGGGGACCCTTATGAACACTGAAGCTTTCTTT
TRBJ2-1	TRBV19	.	.	CASSISRGGILF	TGTGCCAGTAGTATTTCCCGCGGGGGCATACTCTTC
TRBJ1-4	TRBV5-4	.	TRBD1	CASSAGQEGPVEKLFF	TGTGCCAGCAGCGCGGGACAGGAAGGACCAGTTGAAAAACTGTTTTTT
TRBJ1-2	TRBV7-2	few	.	CASSLGRVRPGYTF	TGTGCCAGCAGCTTAGGCAGGGTGAGGCCTGGCTACACCTTC
TRBJ1-2	TRBV6-5	.	.	CASSSPDRNLLGYTF	TGTGCCAGCAGTTCTCCAGACAGGAACCTATTGGGCTACACCTTC
TRBJ1-5	TRBV4-1	once	.	CASSLGHQDQPQHF	TGCGCCAGCAGCCTCGGACACCAGGATCAGCCCCAGCATTTT
TRBJ1-5	TRBV28	.	.	CASSFAGASQPQHF	TGTGCCAGCAGTTTCGCAGGGGCCAGTCAGCCCCAGCATTTT
TRBJ2-5	TRBV9	.	TRBD2	CASSVGGRARGETQYF	TGTGCCAGCAGCGTAGGCGGGAGGGCCAGGGGGGAGACCCAGTACTTC
TRBJ2-1	TRBV27	.	TRBD2	CASSSGLARNEQFF	TGTGCCAGCAGTTCAGGACTAGCGCGGAATGAGCAGTTCTTC
TRBJ1-2	TRBV19	.	TRBD1	CASSTDRVYGYTF	TGTGCCAGTAGTACGGACAGGGTCTATGGCTACACCTTC
TRBJ1-6	TRBV6-2/TRBV6-3	.	.	CASSYARGNSPLHF	TGTGCCAGCAGTTACGCCCGGGGTAATTCACCCCTCCACTTT
TRBJ1-2	TRBV20-1	.	.	CSASPGTEGGYTF	TGCAGTGCTAGTCCCGGGACTGAGGGGGGCTACACCTTC
TRBJ2-2	TRBV4-2	.	.	CASSHSTGHPTPGELFF	TGTGCCAGCAGCCACTCCACGGGACACCCAACTCCCGGGGAGCTGTTTTTT
TRBJ2-7	TRBV11-2	.	TRBD2	CASSLMTSGRYEQYF	TGTGCCAGCAGCTTAATGACTAGCGGGAGGTACGAGCAGTACTTC
TRBJ2-2	TRBV29-1	.	.	CSVESGVELFF	TGCAGCGTTGAGTCAGGGGTAGAGCTGTTTTTT
TRBJ2-1	TRBV7-2	.	TRBD2	CASSLGSGSNYEQFF	TGTGCCAGCAGCCTGGGTAGCGGGAGTAACTATGAGCAGTTCTTC
TRBJ1-1	TRBV2	.	.	CASSSLGPSSTEAFF	TGTGCCAGCAGTTCCCTTGGGCCGTCGTCCACTGAAGCTTTCTTT
TRBJ2-3	TRBV18	.	TRBD1	CASSRGPTGTDTQYF	TGTGCCAGCTCTAGGGGGCCAACTGGCACAGATACGCAGTATTTT
TRBJ2-5	TRBV7-9	once	TRBD2	CASSLAASGRETQYF	TGTGCCAGCAGCTTAGCGGCCAGCGGGAGAGAGACCCAGTACTTC
TRBJ2-1	TRBV21-1	.	.	CASSKVCGGHYNEQFF	TGTGCCAGCAGCAAAGTTTGCGGGGGACACTACAATGAGCAGTTCTTC
TRBJ1-2	TRBV7-2	.	.	CASSPDKNYGYTF	TGTGCCAGCAGCCCGGACAAAAACTATGGCTACACCTTC
TRBJ2-1	TRBV11-3	.	.	CASSGAGDNEQFF	TGTGCCAGCAGCGGGGCTGGGGACAATGAGCAGTTCTTC
TRBJ1-6	TRBV30	once	.	CAWNPRRANSPLHF	TGTGCCTGGAACCCCCGCAGGGCCAATTCACCCCTCCACTTT
TRBJ1-6	TRBV5-4	.	TRBD1	CASSPDRGNSPLHF	TGTGCCAGCAGCCCAGACAGGGGGAATTCACCCCTCCACTTT
TRBJ2-3	TRBV7-2	.	.	CASSLARGRADTQYF	TGTGCCAGCAGCTTAGCGCGAGGGAGAGCAGATACGCAGTATTTT
TRBJ1-1	TRBV5-1	.	TRBD1	CASSRSQGPEPAFF	TGCGCCAGCAGCCGATCACAGGGGCCGGAACCAGCTTTCTTT
TRBJ2-2	TRBV6-5	.	TRBD2	CASSSLAGRGTGELFF	TGTGCCAGCAGTTCCTTAGCGGGCCGGGGGACCGGGGAGCTGTTTTTT
TRBJ1-6	TRBV19	.	.	CASSPRGSATYNSPLHF	TGTGCCAGTTCCCCCCGGGGATCGGCGACTTATAATTCACCCCTCCACTTT
TRBJ2-1	TRBV3-1/TRBV3-2	.	TRBD2	CASSPPRREVLIYNEQFF	TGTGCCAGCAGCCCCCCCAGGCGGGAGGTCTTAATCTACAATGAGCAGTTCTTC
TRBJ2-7	TRBV5-6	.	TRBD1	CASSSYRGRYEQYF	TGTGCCAGCAGCTCATACAGGGGTAGATACGAGCAGTACTTC
TRBJ2-3	TRBV6-6	.	.	CASSRIRSTSTDTQYF	TGTGCCAGCAGTCGCATCCGAAGCACTAGCACAGATACGCAGTATTTT
TRBJ1-1	TRBV20-1	.	.	CSASGLTGEAFF	TGCAGTGCTAGTGGTCTTACAGGAGAAGCTTTCTTT
TRBJ1-1	TRBV19	.	.	CATSPAATANTEAFF	TGTGCCACTTCCCCGGCAGCGACTGCGAACACTGAAGCTTTCTTT
TRBJ1-1	TRBV7-8	.	.	CASSLQGRGMNTEAFF	TGTGCCAGCAGCTTACAGGGGCGAGGAATGAACACTGAAGCTTTCTTT
TRBJ2-1	TRBV4-3	once	TRBD2	CASSATGLAGVVKQFF	TGCGCCAGCAGCGCAACGGGACTAGCGGGAGTGGTTAAGCAGTTCTTC
TRBJ2-5	TRBV5-1	.	.	CASTASTGKETQYF	TGCGCCAGCACGGCATCCACAGGAAAAGAGACCCAGTACTTC
TRBJ2-1	TRBV7-3	.	.	CACSRAFGSYNEQFF	TGTGCCTGCTCGAGGGCTTTTGGCTCCTACAATGAGCAGTTCTTC
TRBJ2-7	TRBV27	.	TRBD2	CASSPLGTSAYEQYF	TGTGCCAGCAGTCCCCTCGGGACTAGCGCCTACGAGCAGTACTTC